This T cell receptor (beta chain) originates from a study of metastatic and nonmetastatic thyroid tumors. Study results and caveats: Compared with benign nodules, malignant thyroid tumors were reported to have significantly higher TCR beta diversity in both blood and tumor.

This clone was found a few times. Its specificity is unknown. Mismatch with germline at one junction end may stem from a read error. Per the germline V gene, CDR1 is SGHDN and CDR2 is FVKESK. The CDR3 is 12 residues long. With MiXCR, TCRdb reprocessed the PCR reads. The sample includes about 11,000 clones, around two fifths of them seen just once. All patients were untreated before thyroid surgery. This TCR was sampled from a female donor with papillary thyroid cancer or a benign thyroid nodule (not recorded which). Some clones in this sample may be carry-over from other donors' samples. The chain recombines TRBV14 with TRBJ1-1; D remains ambiguous. The sequencing input was tumor tissue. CDR3 protein: CASSQEGTKAFF. The CDR3 bases are TGTGCCAGCAGTCAAGAGGGCACTAAAGCTTTCTTT.